The 24 T cell receptor beta chains presented below share a single source sample, sequenced in a study of response to subunit inactivated influenza vaccine. TCRdb used MiXCR to reprocess the RT-PCR reads, holding one entry per CDR3 protein. The sample contains roughly 700,000 distinct CDR3 sequences, approximately 14% of which appear only once. Sequencing used PBMCs from blood, obtained 14 days before vaccination. These receptors were taken from a man aged 45 to 65 who received an inactivated influenza vaccine.

The chain employs TRBV27 and TRBJ2-7; either TRBD1 or TRBD2 may fit D (6 bases each). Trimming took 1 base from V and 5 from J, leaving 21 bases between them. The CDR3 has 17 residues. The germline CDR1 and CDR2 sequences are MNHEY and SMNVEV (reference sequence). The CDR3 nucleotides are TGTGCCAGCAGTTTATTCGGATCGGGGGCAGGGGTCGACGAGCAGTACTTC. Translated, it gives CASSLFGSGAGVDEQYF.

This clonotype has a handful of counts. The rearrangement uses TRBV2 and TRBJ2-5, with D possibly matching TRBD1 (5 bases). Trimming left V 4 bases short and J 7 bases short, with 13 bases between. CDR1 and CDR2 from the germline V gene are SNHLY and FYNNEI. This CDR3 spans 13 amino acids. CDR3 residues: CASSGPDGATQYF. DNA for the CDR3: TGTGCCAGCAGTGGCCCTGATGGGGCGACCCAGTACTTC.

This clonotype has just a few counts. This chain uses TRBV7-8 with TRBJ2-7; D possibly corresponds to TRBD1 (6 bases). The CDR3 runs to 15 residues. The germline V gene has CDR1 SGHVS and CDR2 FQNEAQ. V was cut by 3 bases and J by 3 bases, with 15 bases left in between. Here the CDR3 reads CASSFGQYKDYEQYF. DNA for the CDR3: TGTGCCAGCAGCTTCGGACAGTATAAAGACTACGAGCAGTACTTC. Full variable domain (rest looked up from reference TRBV7-8 and TRBJ2-7): GAGVSQSPRYKVAKRGQDVALRCDPISGHVSLFWYQQALGQGPEFLTYFQNEAQLDKSGLPSDRFFAERPEGSVSTLKIQRTQQEDSAVYLCASSFGQYKDYEQYFGPGTRLTVT.

The chain is built from TRBV15 and TRBJ2-2, with unresolved D. The V gene's germline CDR1 is LNHNV and CDR2 YYDKDF (reference sequence). The germline V and J ends were trimmed by 4 bases and 1 base, with 13 bases remaining between them. The CDR3 spans 16 residues. CDR3: CATSNGSFWNTGELFF. DNA for the CDR3: TGTGCCACCAGCAATGGAAGCTTCTGGAACACCGGGGAGCTGTTTTTT.

This chain joins TRBV7-9 and TRBJ2-1; D is unclear. Germline V gene data show CDR1 as SEHNR and CDR2 as FQNEAQ (reference sequence). This CDR3 is 15 amino acids long. V lost 1 base, J lost 5 bases, and 12 bases lay in between. The CDR3 coding sequence is TGTGCCAGCAGCTTAGGGTCTACCAAGCACAATGAGCAGTTCTTC. This sequence encodes CASSLGSTKHNEQFF.

Only a few counts were recorded for this clonotype. The V and J genes are TRBV6-2 or TRBV6-3 and TRBJ1-5, with D perhaps matching TRBD1 (5 bases). This CDR3 has 13 residues. The V gene lost 5 bases and the J gene lost 6 bases, with 11 bases spanning the gap. The germline gives CDR1 MNHEY, CDR2 SVGEGT. The CDR3 sequence is CASSKEGFQPQHF. Here the CDR3 DNA reads TGTGCCAGCAGTAAGGAGGGGTTTCAGCCCCAGCATTTT.

This clonotype was recorded many times. V gene TRBV7-8 combines with J gene TRBJ2-7; TRBD2 agrees at 7 bases. Germline loops: CDR1 SGHVS, CDR2 FQNEAQ. The CDR3 covers 18 residues. The trim removed 1 base at V and 1 base at J, leaving 13 bases unmatched. Here the CDR3 reads CASSLEERGPRRSYEQYF. CDR3 coding DNA: TGTGCCAGCAGCTTAGAGGAGCGGGGACCTAGGAGGTCCTACGAGCAGTACTTC.

This clonotype was counted a few times. The gene calls are TRBV2 and TRBJ2-7, with a weak D call TRBD2 (6 bases). Trimming stripped 2 bases from V and 6 bases from J, with 14 bases between. This CDR3 region has 14 residues. Germline CDR1 is SNHLY and CDR2 is FYNNEI. The CDR3 loop reads CASSETGTAAEQYF. In nucleotides, the CDR3 is TGTGCCAGCAGTGAAACCGGGACTGCCGCCGAGCAGTACTTC.

To note about this clonotype: A much larger clonotype is one base distant, so this may be a read error. This chain uses TRBV5-1 with TRBJ2-7, with a possible D match to TRBD1 (6 bases). Germline V gene data show CDR1 as SGHRS and CDR2 as YFSETQ. The CDR3 is made up of 14 amino acids. V lost 0 bases, J lost 0 bases, and 7 bases lay in between. The CDR3 sequence: CASSLGDNSYEQYF. As DNA, the CDR3 is TGCGCCAGCAGCTTGGGGGACAACTCCTACGAGCAGTACTTC.

This clonotype was seen a handful of times. This rearrangement joins TRBV29-1 to TRBJ2-7; TRBD1 matches at 7 bases. The CDR3 is made up of 14 amino acids. Germline values: CDR1 SQVTM, CDR2 ANQGSEA. Trimming took 6 bases from V and 4 from J; bases not matched to a gene: 12. CDR3 amino acids: CSVRRDRDFYEQYF. CDR3 DNA sequence: TGCAGCGTCCGCCGGGACAGAGATTTTTACGAGCAGTACTTC.

This clonotype occurred a few times. The germline gene is not matched at one end of the junction; a read error may be the cause. This chain connects TRBV20-1 to TRBJ2-3; D is unresolved. This CDR3 comprises 15 residues. CDR1 DFQATT and CDR2 SNEGSKA come from the germline V gene (reference sequence). The DNA of the CDR3 is TGCAGTGCAAGAGGCCGACTCCTAAACACAGATACGCAGTATTTT. Translating gives CSARGRLLNTDTQYF.

This clonotype was detected only a few times. The chain couples TRBV12-3 or TRBV12-4 to TRBJ2-1, with D hard to call. The CDR3 covers 14 residues. The V and J ends lost 1 base and 3 bases respectively, with 7 bases between them. In nucleotides, the CDR3 is TGTGCCAGCAGTTTAGTGGCCGGCTACAATGAGCAGTTCTTC. Amino acids: CASSLVAGYNEQFF.

The chain combines TRBV5-1 with TRBJ2-7; perhaps TRBD2 as D (6 bases). This CDR3 comprises 14 residues. The V and J ends lost 7 bases and 3 bases respectively, with 17 bases between them. From germline, CDR1 is SGHRS and CDR2 YFSETQ. Here the CDR3 DNA reads TGCGCCAGCCGAAGCGGCGGCGGGATCTACGAGCAGTACTTC. Translating it yields CASRSGGGIYEQYF.

This clonotype was counted at least ten times. The chain combines TRBV4-3 with TRBJ2-2, with a tentative D call TRBD1 (5 bases). Germline-derived CDR1 and CDR2 are LGHNA and YSLEER. The V end was cut by 3 bases, the J end by 6 bases, with 23 bases between. The CDR3 length is 18 residues. DNA of the CDR3: TGCGCCAGCAGCCAGGATCCTGGACATATGGTCTCGGCCGGGGAGCTGTTTTTT. Translated: CASSQDPGHMVSAGELFF.

This clonotype came up a few times. This sequence joins TRBV5-1 and TRBJ2-7, with 8 bases fitting TRBD2. The germline CDR1 and CDR2 sequences are SGHRS and YFSETQ. The CDR3 sequence is 15 residues long. The V gene end was trimmed by 2 bases and the J gene end by 2 bases; junction bases not matched to a gene: 6. CDR3 in DNA: TGCGCCAGCAGCTTTCAACCGGGAGGGCCCTACGAGCAGTACTTC. Translation: CASSFQPGGPYEQYF.

The chain couples TRBV7-2 to TRBJ2-7; weak D call: TRBD2 (5 bases). This CDR3 region has 13 residues. Germline V gene lookup returns CDR1 SGHTA and CDR2 FQGNSA. Trimming stripped 6 bases from V and 4 bases from J, with 13 bases between. The CDR3 region is CASSFNPGYEQYF. The CDR3 region has the DNA TGTGCCAGCAGTTTCAACCCGGGATACGAGCAGTACTTC.

This chain links TRBV5-1 with TRBJ2-6; perhaps TRBD1 as D (5 bases). The CDR3 length is 15 residues. V lost 7 bases to trimming and J lost 0 bases, with 11 bases between them. Germline CDR1 reads SGHRS; CDR2 reads YFSETQ. The CDR3 nucleotides read TGCGCCAGCGAGGACACCCGCTCTGGGGCCAACGTCCTGACTTTC. Amino acid sequence: CASEDTRSGANVLTF.

CDR3 bases: TGTGCCAGCAGACATACCCCGGTTAGGATCACAGATACGCAGTATTTT. Translating it yields CASRHTPVRITDTQYF. J is TRBJ2-3 and V is TRBV7-2; D is undetermined. The CDR3 is made up of 16 amino acids. Trimming pared 6 bases from V and 2 bases from J, leaving 18 bases between. CDR1 and CDR2 from the germline V gene are SGHTA and FQGNSA.

The chain joins TRBV30 to TRBJ2-7; 7 bases are a match to TRBD2. CDR1 is GTSNPN, CDR2 SVGIG, per germline (reference sequence). This CDR3 spans 15 amino acids. V was pared by 0 bases and J by 3 bases, with 8 bases of the junction left unmatched. The CDR3 DNA follows: TGTGCCTGGAGTGTGGGGCTAGCGGATTTCTACGAGCAGTACTTC. It specifies CAWSVGLADFYEQYF. The whole variable domain, remainder taken from reference TRBV30 and TRBJ2-7, is SQTIHQWPATLVQPVGSPLSLECTVEGTSNPNLYWYRQAAGRGLQLLFYSVGIGQISSEVPQNLSASRPQDRQFILSSKKLLLSDSGFYLCAWSVGLADFYEQYFGPGTRLTVT.

This clonotype was detected only a few times. The V gene is TRBV6-5, the J gene TRBJ2-5; 7 bases are a match to TRBD1. V lost 2 bases, J lost 5 bases, and 8 bases stayed unmatched. Per germline, CDR1 MNHEY and CDR2 SVGAGI. The CDR3 has 15 amino acids. The CDR3 spells CASSYRMTGTETQYF. Here the CDR3 DNA reads TGTGCCAGCAGTTACCGCATGACAGGGACGGAGACCCAGTACTTC.

The chain is built from TRBV2 and TRBJ2-1, with a tentative D call TRBD1 (6 bases). Germline CDR1 and CDR2: SNHLY and FYNNEI. Trimming stripped 3 bases from V and 9 bases from J, with 12 bases between. The CDR3 is made up of 13 amino acids. The chain's CDR3 is CASSDWGPAEQFF. The CDR3 bases are TGTGCCAGCAGTGATTGGGGGCCCGCTGAGCAGTTCTTC.

This chain joins TRBV5-1 and TRBJ2-7, with 10 positions matching TRBD2. Trimming took 5 bases from V and 7 from J; bases not matched to a gene: 9. CDR3 length equals 14 residues. CDR1 SGHRS and CDR2 YFSETQ come from the germline V gene. The CDR3 DNA follows: TGCGCCAGCAGACTTCTAGCGGGAGTGGGGGAGCAGTACTTC. It is translated as CASRLLAGVGEQYF.

J is TRBJ2-1 and V is TRBV19, with unresolved D. The V and J ends lost 8 bases and 13 bases respectively, with 9 bases between them. CDR1 and CDR2 (germline): LNHDA, SQIVND (reference sequence). The CDR3 contains 9 residues. The CDR3 nucleotides read TGTGCCAGTGGCGAGAGACAGTTCTTC. Protein: CASGERQFF. The full variable domain, in which reference TRBV19 and TRBJ2-1 provide the parts outside the CDR3, is DGGITQSPKYLFRKEGQNVTLSCEQNLNHDAMYWYRQDPGQGLRLIYYSQIVNDFQKGDIAEGYSVSREKKESFPLTVTSAQKNPTAFYLCASGERQFFGPGTRLTVL.

A few counts support this clonotype. In DNA form, the CDR3 reads TGTGCCACCAGCGATGACAGGGAAAGCTCCTACGAGCAGTACTTC. Translation gives CATSDDRESSYEQYF. The rearrangement links TRBV15 to TRBJ2-7; 7 bases are shared with TRBD1. V was clipped by 5 bases and J by 0 bases; unmatched bases: 7. Germline CDR1 LNHNV, CDR2 YYDKDF (reference sequence). The CDR3 spans 15 residues. Full variable domain (outside the CDR3, taken from reference TRBV15 and TRBJ2-7): DAMVIQNPRYQVTQFGKPVTLSCSQTLNHNVMYWYQQKSSQAPKLLFHYYDKDFNNEADTPDNFQSRRPNTSFCFLDIRSPGLGDTAMYLCATSDDRESSYEQYFGPGTRLTVT.